This T cell receptor (beta chain) emerged from a study of T-cell reconstitution after alpha-beta-depleted transplantation in children. During its preparation, the TCRbeta library received unique molecular identifiers. TCRdb re-analysed the PCR reads in MiXCR, keeping a single row per CDR3 protein. The data contain some 200,000 distinct CDR3 sequences, about 9.5% of them seen just once; the ten biggest clones take up about 6%. V was shortened by 8 bases and J by 4 bases, with 17 bases between the two germline ends. This CDR3 has 14 residues. Germline CDR1 reads MGHDK; CDR2 reads SYGVNS. In this sample, this clonotype turned up many times.

The chain couples TRBV25-1 to TRBJ1-2; tentatively, D is TRBD1 (5 bases). This clonotype was sampled from a human donor who donated a stem cell graft to a child with acute lymphoblastic leukemia. The sequenced sample was PBMCs from the stem cell graft donor, obtained from the stem cell graft. The CDR3, as DNA: TGTGCCAGCCGCCCCGGGGTTGGGGCCTATGGCTACACCTTC. Protein product: CASRPGVGAYGYTF.